A single sample gave rise to the 23 T cell receptor beta chains below, sequenced in a study of response to subunit inactivated influenza vaccine. TCRdb processed the RT-PCR reads anew with MiXCR; each CDR3 protein has one entry. The sample includes roughly 630,000 distinct CDR3 sequences, 14% of them seen just once. The sequenced sample was PBMCs from blood, obtained 14 to 15 days before vaccination. The receptor set was obtained from a man aged 50-60 years who received an inactivated influenza vaccine.

This clonotype was observed a few times. The J gene is TRBJ2-3, the V gene TRBV12-3 or TRBV12-4; 8 bases are a match to TRBD1. The CDR3 is 16 residues long. V was pared by 1 base and J by 2 bases, with 5 bases of the junction left unmatched. CDR3: CASSLEQGASTDTQYF. The CDR3 nucleotides are TGTGCCAGCAGTTTAGAGCAGGGGGCCTCCACAGATACGCAGTATTTT.

The V gene is TRBV7-2, the J gene TRBJ1-6; no definite D call. CDR3 length: 15 residues. Germline V CDR1 and CDR2: SGHTA, FQGNSA. V lost 3 bases and J 0 bases, leaving 6 bases between the germline ends. The CDR3 DNA sequence: TGTGCCAGCAGCTTCAGCAGCTCCTATAATTCACCCCTCCACTTT. Translating it yields CASSFSSSYNSPLHF.

This chain connects TRBV10-1 to TRBJ2-3, with a weak D call TRBD1 (6 bases). V was shortened by 2 bases and J by 0 bases, with 15 bases between the two germline ends. CDR1 is WNHNN and CDR2 is SYGVQD in the germline V gene (reference sequence). The CDR3 is made up of 17 amino acids. The CDR3 nucleotides read TGCGCCAGCAGTGAGCTAGGGACGGGACAAAGCACAGATACGCAGTATTTT. The encoded protein is CASSELGTGQSTDTQYF.

CDR3 DNA sequence: TGTGCCAGCAGTTACTCTAGCGGGAGATCCTACGAGCAGTACTTC. It translates to CASSYSSGRSYEQYF. The genes are TRBV6-5 and TRBJ2-7; 9 positions agree with TRBD2. The CDR3 has 15 amino acids. V lost 0 bases and J lost 1; bases outside the gene matches: 1. Germline CDR1 MNHEY, CDR2 SVGAGI.

In DNA, the CDR3 is TGTGCCAGCAGTTTTACCCGTGGGAGGGCCCGAGGCACAGATACGCAGTATTTT. Protein product: CASSFTRGRARGTDTQYF. The chain links TRBV27 to TRBJ2-3; the match to TRBD2 covers 7 bases. The CDR3 is 18 amino acids. V lost 3 bases to trimming and J lost 1 base; unmatched junction nucleotides: 13. CDR1 is MNHEY, CDR2 SMNVEV, per germline (reference sequence).

The rearrangement uses TRBV20-1 and TRBJ2-2, with 11 bases lining up with TRBD1. V lost 5 bases, J lost 1 base, and 6 bases stayed unmatched. In germline, CDR1 is DFQATT, CDR2 SNEGSKA (reference sequence). CDR3 size: 16 residues. In DNA, the CDR3 is TGCAGTGCTGCTCCCGGGACAGGGGGGAACACCGGGGAGCTGTTTTTT. Its protein is CSAAPGTGGNTGELFF.

Here the CDR3 reads CASSFAGAYNEQFF. The CDR3 region has the DNA TGTGCCAGCTCGTTCGCGGGAGCCTACAATGAGCAGTTCTTC. The gene calls are TRBV7-9 and TRBJ2-1; 7 nucleotides agree with TRBD2. This CDR3 contains 14 residues. Trimming cost V 8 bases and J 2 bases; bases outside gene matches: 6. The germline V gene has CDR1 SEHNR and CDR2 FQNEAQ (reference sequence).

This clonotype was seen a handful of times. The chain combines TRBV4-1 with TRBJ2-5; no firm D call. The germline V and J ends were trimmed by 1 base and 0 bases, with 9 bases remaining between them. Per germline, CDR1 MGHRA and CDR2 YSYEKL. The CDR3 loop spans 15 amino acids. CDR3 amino acids: CASSQGHGNQETQYF. The CDR3 DNA reads as TGCGCCAGCAGCCAAGGACATGGTAACCAAGAGACCCAGTACTTC.

The chain is built from TRBV20-1 and TRBJ2-7; D unresolved. The CDR3 spans 12 residues. V dropped 0 bases and J dropped 2 bases, with 5 bases sitting between them. The V gene's germline CDR1 is DFQATT and CDR2 SNEGSKA (reference sequence). The CDR3 is CSARDPPYEQYF. The DNA for the CDR3 is TGCAGTGCTAGAGACCCCCCCTACGAGCAGTACTTC.

The sample holds many counts of this clonotype. V is TRBV6-1 and J is TRBJ2-3; D unclear. The germline CDR1 and CDR2 sequences are MNHNS and SASEGT. CDR3 length equals 11 residues. Trimming removed 1 base from V and 6 bases from J, with 2 bases in between. Written as DNA, the CDR3 is TGTGCCAGCAGTGAAGTGGATACGCAGTATTTT. Encoded protein: CASSEVDTQYF.

This clonotype was observed at least ten times. This chain links TRBV12-3 or TRBV12-4 with TRBJ1-2; TRBD1 matches 8 bases. The CDR3 length is 14 residues. Losses at the gene ends were 1 base for V and 7 bases for J; bases not matched to a gene: 5. The CDR3 protein is CASSLGQGTGGYTF. Here the CDR3 DNA reads TGTGCCAGCAGTTTAGGACAGGGGACTGGTGGCTACACCTTC.

The chain joins TRBV6-5 to TRBJ2-4, with D possibly matching TRBD1 (5 bases). Per germline, CDR1 MNHEY and CDR2 SVGAGI. There are 13 residues in the CDR3. V was clipped by 0 bases and J by 10 bases, with 10 bases between them. The CDR3: CASSYSPGSIQYF. Written as DNA, the CDR3 is TGTGCCAGCAGTTACTCGCCAGGGTCGATTCAGTACTTC.

The chain recombines TRBV29-1 with TRBJ1-2; 8 nucleotides agree with TRBD1. Germline V gene data show CDR1 as SQVTM and CDR2 as ANQGSEA. J gave up 6 bases and V 5 bases, and 8 bases lay outside the gene matches. CDR3 length: 13 residues. The CDR3: CSVKDRERDGYTF. CDR3 nucleotide sequence: TGCAGCGTTAAGGACAGGGAGAGGGATGGCTACACCTTC.

The J gene is TRBJ2-3, the V gene TRBV5-8; 8 bases fit TRBD1. J was trimmed by 3 bases and V by 5 bases; bases with no gene match: 11. Germline CDR1 SGHTS, CDR2 YDEGEE. The CDR3 is 16 residues long. CDR3 in amino acids: CASSKSRGQRTDTQYF. CDR3 DNA sequence: TGTGCCAGCAGTAAAAGCAGGGGGCAAAGAACAGATACGCAGTATTTT.

This clonotype showed up just a few times. The J gene is TRBJ2-7, the V gene TRBV20-1, with TRBD2 matching 11 bases. The germline V gene encodes CDR1 DFQATT and CDR2 SNEGSKA (reference sequence). V shed 6 bases, J shed 4 bases, and the junction held 8 bases outside the gene matches. The CDR3 consists of 14 residues. This CDR3 is CSAGRLAGGYEQYF. CDR3 nucleotide sequence: TGCAGTGCGGGTCGCCTAGCGGGAGGTTACGAGCAGTACTTC.

This clonotype was detected only a few times. The CDR3 coding sequence is TGTGCCAGCAGTCCCCCGGACACCCCCTACGAGCAGTACTTC. Translating gives CASSPPDTPYEQYF. The rearrangement joins TRBV28 to TRBJ2-7; D may be TRBD1 (5 bases). The germline gives CDR1 MDHEN, CDR2 SYDVKM. This CDR3 contains 14 residues. V was pared by 5 bases and J by 2 bases, with 13 bases between.

This clonotype was seen a handful of times. The V gene is TRBV7-9, the J gene TRBJ1-5, with D tentatively TRBD1 (5 bases). V was clipped by 4 bases and J by 6 bases, with 10 bases between them. Germline V lookup: CDR1 SEHNR, CDR2 FQNEAQ (reference sequence). This CDR3 region has 13 residues. The CDR3 DNA follows: TGTGCCAGCAGCTCCCTAGGGGCTCAGCCCCAGCATTTT. Its protein is CASSSLGAQPQHF.

The chain has TRBV30 and TRBJ2-1; D is uncertain. There are 12 residues in the CDR3. Trimming took 3 bases from V and 7 from J, leaving 10 bases between them. Germline V CDR1 and CDR2: GTSNPN, SVGIG (reference sequence). The CDR3 region has the DNA TGTGCCTGGAGACCCCTAGGGAATGAGCAGTTCTTC. As protein: CAWRPLGNEQFF.

This clonotype was detected ten times or more. The chain has TRBV12-3 or TRBV12-4 and TRBJ2-2; 7 nucleotides match TRBD2. Trimming took 2 bases from V and 15 from J; bases not matched to a gene: 12. This CDR3 has 14 amino acids. The CDR3 here is CASSLSRGSGRLFF. CDR3 nucleotides: TGTGCCAGCAGTTTATCGCGCGGGAGCGGAAGGTTGTTTTTT.

This chain uses TRBV27 with TRBJ2-3; 12 bases fit TRBD2. Germline CDR1 and CDR2: MNHEY and SMNVEV (reference sequence). The CDR3 loop spans 15 amino acids. The ends lost 3 bases at V and 7 bases at J; junction bases unmatched: 5. CDR3 protein: CASSFGLAGRNTQYF. The CDR3 DNA sequence: TGTGCCAGCAGTTTTGGACTAGCGGGAAGGAATACGCAGTATTTT.

This clonotype has a handful of counts. This rearrangement joins TRBV7-3 to TRBJ2-7, with D unclear. Germline values: CDR1 SGHTA, CDR2 FQGTGA. Trimming cost V 1 base and J 7 bases, with 20 bases left between them. The CDR3 is 16 amino acids. CDR3 loop: CASSLNGREPFLEQYF. CDR3 coding DNA: TGTGCCAGCAGCTTAAATGGTCGAGAACCTTTTTTGGAGCAGTACTTC. Based on the CDR3 plus reference TRBV7-3 and TRBJ2-7, the full variable domain is GAGVSQTPSNKVTEKGKYVELRCDPISGHTALYWYRQSLGQGPEFLIYFQGTGAADDSGLPNDRFFAVRPEGSVSTLKIQRTERGDSAVYLCASSLNGREPFLEQYFGPGTRLTVT.

The chain combines TRBV12-3 or TRBV12-4 with TRBJ2-2, with TRBD2 matching over 9 bases. The CDR3 loop spans 13 amino acids. The V and J ends lost 10 bases and 7 bases, in that order; junction bases with no gene match: 7. DNA for the CDR3: TGTGCCAACCGCGGGGGGGCCGTCGGGGAGCTGTTTTTT. It translates to CANRGGAVGELFF.

The DNA of the CDR3 is TGTGCCAGCACCTCTCATGGACAGGGGCTGGAAAAACTGTTTTTT. It specifies CASTSHGQGLEKLFF. The V and J genes are TRBV28 and TRBJ1-4, with 9 bases matching TRBD1. CDR1 is MDHEN, CDR2 SYDVKM, per germline. The CDR3 totals 15 residues. V lost 7 bases to trimming and J lost 8 bases; unmatched junction nucleotides: 11.